This TCR beta chain was found in a study of T-cell memory formation after mild COVID-19. TCRdb re-analysed the 5' RACE reads in MiXCR, keeping a single row per CDR3 protein. The sample lists 430,000 or so distinct CDR3 sequences; roughly 25% were seen once. The CDR3 totals 13 residues. The germline V and J ends were trimmed by 6 bases and 6 bases, with 12 bases remaining between them. The germline gives CDR1 LNHDA, CDR2 SQIVND (reference sequence). This clonotype was picked up a small number of times. J is TRBJ2-1 and V is TRBV19; D gene uncertain. Source material: PBMCs or a T cell subset sorted from them (not recorded which). The clonotype originates from an adult woman who had mild COVID-19 (a few samples of this study predate the infection). Cell type and time point are not known. The CDR3 here is CASRVRESNEQFF. The CDR3 DNA reads TGTGCCAGTAGGGTGAGAGAGAGCAATGAGCAGTTCTTC.